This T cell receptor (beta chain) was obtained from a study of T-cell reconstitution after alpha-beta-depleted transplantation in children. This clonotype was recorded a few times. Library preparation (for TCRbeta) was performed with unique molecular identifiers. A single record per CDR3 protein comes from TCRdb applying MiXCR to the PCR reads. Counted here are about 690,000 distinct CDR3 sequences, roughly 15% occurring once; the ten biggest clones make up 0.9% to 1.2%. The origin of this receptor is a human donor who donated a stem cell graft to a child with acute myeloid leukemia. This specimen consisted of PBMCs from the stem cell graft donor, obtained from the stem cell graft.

CDR3 nucleotide sequence: TGTGCCAGCAGCGTAAGGGCGGCCGGGGAGCTGTTTTTT. The encoded protein is CASSVRAAGELFF. The genes are TRBV9 and TRBJ2-2, with D unclear. The CDR3 loop spans 13 amino acids. Trimming left V 1 base short and J 6 bases short, with 7 bases between. Germline CDR1 and CDR2: SGDLS and YYNGEE.